These 17 T cell receptor beta chains originate from one sample sequenced in a study of breast tumors, draining lymph nodes, adjacent tissues. A single record per CDR3 protein comes from TCRdb applying MiXCR to the multiplex PCR reads. The sample has approximately 13,000 distinct CDR3 sequences; roughly 72% are singletons. Sequencing input: tumor-adjacent breast tissue. Receptors originate from a female donor with breast cancer. Some clones in this sample may be carry-over from other donors' samples.

Turning to this clonotype: The junction differs from germline at one of its ends, possibly a read error. This rearrangement joins TRBV2 to TRBJ2-7, with 7 bases aligning to TRBD1. This CDR3 region has 13 residues. CDR1 SNHLY and CDR2 FYNNEI come from the germline V gene. The DNA for the CDR3 is TGTGCCAGCAGGGAAGGGCAGGGGGTCGAGCAGTACTTC. This encodes CASREGQGVEQYF.

This chain connects TRBV27 to TRBJ2-5; 9 bases are a match to TRBD2. The trim removed 3 bases at V and 2 bases at J, leaving 1 base unmatched. Germline CDR1 is MNHEY and CDR2 is SMNVEV (reference sequence). The CDR3 consists of 14 residues. The CDR3 nucleotides are TGTGCCAGCAGTTTGACTAGCGGTCAAGAGACCCAGTACTTC. Its protein product is CASSLTSGQETQYF.

This rearrangement joins TRBV20-1 to TRBJ2-2, with 9 bases matching TRBD2. CDR1 and CDR2 from the germline V gene are DFQATT and SNEGSKA (reference sequence). This CDR3 is 15 amino acids long. After removal of 2 bases from V and 1 base from J, the junction contained 2 bases not matched to a gene. In nucleotides, the CDR3 is TGCAGTGCTAGAACTAGCGGGCTGAACACCGGGGAGCTGTTTTTT. This encodes CSARTSGLNTGELFF.

The chain has TRBV10-3 and TRBJ2-3; D unresolved. The V and J ends lost 10 bases and 7 bases respectively, with 15 bases between them. Germline CDR1 is ENHRY and CDR2 is SYGVKD. This CDR3 comprises 12 residues. For the CDR3, the DNA is TGTGCCACAGCCCACCCCTCGAATACGCAGTATTTT. Protein product: CATAHPSNTQYF.

V is TRBV10-3 and J is TRBJ2-3; the D is unclear. The germline CDR1 and CDR2 sequences are ENHRY and SYGVKD. The CDR3 covers 13 residues. Between the trimmed V and J ends, which lost 2 bases and 4 bases, there was a span of 7 bases. Written as DNA, the CDR3 is TGTGCCATCAGTGAGCGGCAGCCAGATACGCAGTATTTT. Amino acids: CAISERQPDTQYF.

This clonotype was observed a single time. The chain couples TRBV12-3 or TRBV12-4 to TRBJ1-2; no definite D call. The V gene lost 5 bases and the J gene lost 6 bases, with 10 bases spanning the gap. The CDR3 totals 12 residues. CDR3 amino acids: CASSHAFDGYTF. The CDR3 coding sequence is TGTGCCAGCAGTCATGCCTTTGATGGCTACACCTTC.

This sequence joins TRBV10-2 and TRBJ1-2; 10 nucleotides agree with TRBD1. This CDR3 has 13 amino acids. Germline V gene lookup returns CDR1 WSHSY and CDR2 SAAADI. V dropped 4 bases and J dropped 4; count of bases not matched to a gene: 0. For the CDR3, the DNA is TGCGCCAGCAGTGGGGACAGGGGCTATGGCTACACCTTC. Its protein is CASSGDRGYGYTF.

With regard to this clonotype: A read error is likely, as this CDR3 ends without the conserved phenylalanine or tryptophan. This rearrangement joins TRBV20-1 to TRBJ1-6; 7 bases are a match to TRBD1. Germline CDR1 DFQATT, CDR2 SNEGSKA (reference sequence). This CDR3 region has 15 residues. The J segment lost 4 bases and the V segment lost 5 bases, leaving 8 bases of the junction unmatched. The CDR3 sequence is CSAHQTGLYNSPLHC. CDR3 nucleotides: TGCAGTGCTCATCAGACAGGGCTTTATAATTCACCCCTCCACTGT.

The rearrangement joins TRBV7-8 to TRBJ2-3, with D possibly matching TRBD2 (5 bases). The CDR3 runs to 14 residues. Germline lookup yields CDR1 SGHVS and CDR2 FQNEAQ. V was pared by 9 bases and J by 4 bases, with 17 bases between. The CDR3 sequence is CASSEELYADTQYF. The DNA of the CDR3 is TGTGCCAGTAGCGAGGAGCTCTACGCAGATACGCAGTATTTT.

This chain links TRBV2 with TRBJ1-6, with D possibly being TRBD1 (5 bases). Germline V gives CDR1 SNHLY, CDR2 FYNNEI. This CDR3 contains 14 residues. The V end lost 4 bases, the J end lost 12 bases, and 16 bases lay between the germline ends. CDR3 loop: CASSAGGVEKPLHF. CDR3 nucleotides: TGTGCCAGCAGTGCGGGGGGAGTTGAGAAACCCCTCCACTTT.

The chain uses TRBV7-8 and TRBJ2-3; D unclear. The germline gives CDR1 SGHVS, CDR2 FQNEAQ. The V and J ends lost 5 bases and 1 base respectively, with 10 bases between them. The CDR3 loop spans 14 amino acids. CDR3 protein: CASSLYTGTDTQYF. The CDR3 region has the DNA TGTGCCAGCAGCCTCTACACCGGCACAGATACGCAGTATTTT.

The chain carries TRBV10-3 and TRBJ2-3; unclear D gene. Germline V gene sequence: CDR1 ENHRY, CDR2 SYGVKD. Trimming removed 2 bases from V and 2 bases from J, with 20 bases in between. The CDR3 is made up of 18 amino acids. The CDR3: CAISEPNGKRPITDTQYF. CDR3 coding DNA: TGTGCCATCAGTGAGCCCAATGGGAAGCGCCCGATCACAGATACGCAGTATTTT.

The J gene is TRBJ2-1, the V gene TRBV7-9; 7 positions agree with TRBD2. CDR3 length: 16 amino acids. The J segment lost 0 bases and the V segment lost 3 bases, leaving 5 bases of the junction unmatched. CDR1 and CDR2 from the germline V gene are SEHNR and FQNEAQ (reference sequence). CDR3 protein: CASSFGGGSSYNEQFF. The CDR3 nucleotides read TGTGCCAGCAGCTTTGGGGGAGGGAGCTCCTACAATGAGCAGTTCTTC.

This rearrangement joins TRBV29-1 to TRBJ2-5; D may match TRBD1 or TRBD2 (5 bases each). Germline V lookup: CDR1 SQVTM, CDR2 ANQGSEA. The CDR3 sequence is 13 residues long. V was shortened by 3 bases and J by 4 bases, with 12 bases between the two germline ends. CDR3 DNA sequence: TGCAGCGTTGAGAGAGGGGTAGGAGAGACCCAGTACTTC. This gives the protein CSVERGVGETQYF.

This chain joins TRBV11-3 and TRBJ2-3; maybe TRBD2 (6 bases). This CDR3 is built from 14 residues. V was shortened by 6 bases and J by 1 base, with 11 bases between the two germline ends. The germline V gene encodes CDR1 SGHNT and CDR2 YENEEA. CDR3 region: CASRRRAGTDTQYF. The CDR3 DNA follows: TGTGCCAGCAGGCGGAGGGCCGGCACAGATACGCAGTATTTT.

The chain joins TRBV12-3 or TRBV12-4 to TRBJ2-1, with D possibly being TRBD1 (6 bases). The CDR3 runs 13 residues. Trimming left V 2 bases short and J 8 bases short, with 10 bases between. The CDR3 protein is CASSLQQGYEQFF. The CDR3 DNA follows: TGTGCCAGCAGTTTACAGCAGGGGTATGAGCAGTTCTTC.

The chain has TRBV7-2 and TRBJ2-1; TRBD2 aligns across 8 bases. Germline V gene data show CDR1 as SGHTA and CDR2 as FQGNSA. CDR3 length: 18 amino acids. J was trimmed by 3 bases and V by 0 bases; bases with no gene match: 10. The CDR3, as DNA: TGTGCCAGCAGCTTAGCGGGTAATGGGGCGGGGGGCTACAATGAGCAGTTCTTC. Translating it yields CASSLAGNGAGGYNEQFF.